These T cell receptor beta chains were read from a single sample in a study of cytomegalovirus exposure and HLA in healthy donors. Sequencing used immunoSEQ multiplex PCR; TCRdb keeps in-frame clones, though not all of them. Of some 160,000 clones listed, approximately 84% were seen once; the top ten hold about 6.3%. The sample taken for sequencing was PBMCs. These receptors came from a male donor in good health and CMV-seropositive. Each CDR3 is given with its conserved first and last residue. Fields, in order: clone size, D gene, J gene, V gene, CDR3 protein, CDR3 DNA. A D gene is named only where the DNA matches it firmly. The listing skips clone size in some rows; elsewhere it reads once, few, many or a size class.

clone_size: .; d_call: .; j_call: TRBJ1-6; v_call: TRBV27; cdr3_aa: CASSLTQELGTLHF; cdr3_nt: TGTGCCAGCAGTCTCACACAGGAGCTAGGGACCCTCCACTTT
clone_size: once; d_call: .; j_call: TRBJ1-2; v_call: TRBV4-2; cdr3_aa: CASSPPRQGNYGYTF; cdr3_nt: TGTGCCAGCAGCCCCCCCCGGCAGGGGAACTATGGCTACACCTTC
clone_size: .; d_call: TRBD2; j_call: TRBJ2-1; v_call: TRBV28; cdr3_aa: CASRSGSSYNEQFF; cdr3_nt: TGTGCCAGCAGGAGCGGGAGCTCCTACAATGAGCAGTTCTTC
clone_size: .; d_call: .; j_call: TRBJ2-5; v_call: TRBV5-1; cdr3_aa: CASSLGRMMRYQETQYF; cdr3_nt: TGCGCCAGCAGCTTGGGACGGATGATGAGGTACCAAGAGACCCAGTACTTC
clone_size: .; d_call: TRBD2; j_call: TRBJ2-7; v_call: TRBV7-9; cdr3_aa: CAGSFGTSSAYEQYF; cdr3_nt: TGTGCCGGCAGCTTTGGGACTAGCTCTGCCTACGAGCAGTACTTC
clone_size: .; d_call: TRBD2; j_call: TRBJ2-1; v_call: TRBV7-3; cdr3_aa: CASSKLLASPPFF; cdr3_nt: TGTGCCAGCAGCAAGCTACTAGCGAGTCCCCCATTCTTC
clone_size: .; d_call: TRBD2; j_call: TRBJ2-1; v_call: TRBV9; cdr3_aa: CASSAAGTSANEQFF; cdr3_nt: TGTGCCAGCAGCGCAGCCGGGACTAGCGCGAATGAGCAGTTCTTC
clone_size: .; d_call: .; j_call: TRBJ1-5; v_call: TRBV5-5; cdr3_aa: CASSFTDSNQPQHF; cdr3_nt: TGTGCCAGCAGCTTTACAGATAGCAATCAGCCCCAGCATTTT
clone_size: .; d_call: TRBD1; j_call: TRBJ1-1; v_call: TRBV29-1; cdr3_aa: CSVGQGVTTEAFF; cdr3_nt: TGCAGCGTGGGACAGGGGGTGACGACTGAAGCTTTCTTT
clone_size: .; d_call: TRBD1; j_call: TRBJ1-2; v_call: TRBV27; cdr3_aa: CASSSGTGAGYGYTF; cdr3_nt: TGTGCCAGCAGTTCTGGGACAGGGGCGGGCTATGGCTACACCTTC
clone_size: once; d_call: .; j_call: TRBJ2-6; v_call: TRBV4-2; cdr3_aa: CASSQTAGFPPGANVLTF; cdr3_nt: TGTGCCAGCAGCCAGACTGCAGGGTTCCCTCCTGGGGCCAACGTCCTGACTTTC
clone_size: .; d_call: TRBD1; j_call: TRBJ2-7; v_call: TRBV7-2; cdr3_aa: CASRVDRESTYEQYF; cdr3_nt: TGTGCCAGCAGAGTTGACAGGGAATCTACCTACGAGCAGTACTTC
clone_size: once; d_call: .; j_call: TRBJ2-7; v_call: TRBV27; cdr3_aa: CASSLGGALEQYF; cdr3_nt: TGTGCCAGCAGTTTAGGAGGGGCCCTCGAGCAGTACTTC
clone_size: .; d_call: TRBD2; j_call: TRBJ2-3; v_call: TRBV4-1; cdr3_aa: CASSLRTSGGTDTQYF; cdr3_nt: TGCGCCAGCAGCCTTCGGACTAGCGGGGGCACAGATACGCAGTATTTT
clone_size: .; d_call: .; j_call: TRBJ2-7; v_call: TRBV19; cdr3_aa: CASSIDYSSSYEQYF; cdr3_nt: TGTGCCAGTAGTATAGATTACAGTAGCTCCTACGAGCAGTACTTC
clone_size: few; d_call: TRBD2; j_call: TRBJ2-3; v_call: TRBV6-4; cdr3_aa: CASSSLAGEVTDTQYF; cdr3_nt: TGTGCCAGCAGTTCACTAGCGGGAGAGGTGACAGATACGCAGTATTTT
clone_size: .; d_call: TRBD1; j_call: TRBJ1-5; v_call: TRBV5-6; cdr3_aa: CASSLVVDREEEANQPQHF; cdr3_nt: TGTGCCAGCAGCTTGGTTGTAGACAGGGAGGAAGAAGCCAATCAGCCCCAGCATTTT
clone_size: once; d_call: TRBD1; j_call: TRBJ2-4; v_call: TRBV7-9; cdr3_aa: CSSSLGRTGENIQYF; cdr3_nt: TGTTCCAGCAGCTTAGGGCGGACAGGGGAAAACATTCAGTACTTC
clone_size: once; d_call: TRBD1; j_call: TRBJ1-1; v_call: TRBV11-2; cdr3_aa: CASSFNRGPTEAFF; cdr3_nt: TGTGCCAGCAGCTTTAACAGGGGCCCCACTGAAGCTTTCTTT
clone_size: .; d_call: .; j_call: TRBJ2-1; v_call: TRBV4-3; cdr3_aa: CASSPPGVSNEQFF; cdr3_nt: TGCGCCAGCAGCCCCCCGGGAGTTTCCAATGAGCAGTTCTTC
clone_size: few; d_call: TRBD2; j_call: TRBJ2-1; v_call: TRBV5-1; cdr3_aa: CASSGGTSGRAYNEQFF; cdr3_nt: TGCGCCAGCAGCGGAGGGACTAGCGGGAGGGCCTACAATGAGCAGTTCTTC
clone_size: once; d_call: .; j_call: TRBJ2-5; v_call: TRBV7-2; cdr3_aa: CASSYRSVAETQYF; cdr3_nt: TGTGCCAGCAGCTATCGGAGCGTTGCAGAGACCCAGTACTTC
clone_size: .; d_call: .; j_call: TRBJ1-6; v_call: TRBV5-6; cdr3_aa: CASHLWNSPLHF; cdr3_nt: TGTGCCAGCCACCTATGGAATTCACCCCTCCACTTT